This TCR beta chain was obtained from a study of T cell responses to AZD1222 COVID-19 vaccine. Study-wide points: The study reported that nearly half of spike-specific TCRs target unmutated variant regions. Donor demographics were predominantly white British with a female majority; clonal diversity may be underestimated. Repertoires were sampled only after the peak T cell response.

The germline V and J ends were trimmed by 7 bases and 8 bases, with 18 bases remaining between them. Germline V CDR1 and CDR2: MDHEN, SYDVKM. The CDR3 consists of 15 residues. Produced via immunoSEQ multiplex PCR; TCRdb's table is partial and in-frame only. Of about 120,000 clones listed, 92% are singletons. This clone is a singleton in its sample. Antigen: not known. The receptor was isolated from an adult in good health. The sequenced sample was peripheral blood, obtained on day 0 of AZD1222 vaccination. J is TRBJ1-6 and V is TRBV28; tentative D call: TRBD1 (6 bases). CDR3 coding DNA: TGTGCCAGCAACAACCGACAGGCAGTATATTCACCCCTCCACTTT. This sequence encodes CASNNRQAVYSPLHF.